Here is one T cell receptor beta chain with its context. These data belong to a study of patients and donors after allogeneic stem cell transplantation. The CDR3 spans 14 residues. Germline V gene sequence: CDR1 MNHEY, CDR2 SMNVEV (reference sequence). Trimming stripped 5 bases from V and 4 bases from J, with 12 bases between. TCRdb reprocessed the RT-PCR reads via MiXCR and lists one record per CDR3 protein. The table lists more than 850,000 distinct CDR3 sequences, about 20% of them singletons, with under 6.5% in the top ten. The specimen sequenced was blood, either unsorted or a sorted T cell fraction (not recorded which). This clonotype was sampled from a human donor who was either an allogeneic HSCT recipient or a stem cell or donor lymphocyte infusion donor (not recorded which). It is not recorded whose cells these are; they may come from a transplant donor. The chain links TRBV27 to TRBJ1-5, with D hard to call. CDR3 DNA sequence: TGTGCCAGCAGTCCCCGCCAGGTTAATCAGCCCCAGCATTTT. Translation gives CASSPRQVNQPQHF.